A single sample is the source of the 9 T cell receptor beta chains below, sequenced in a study of type 1 regulatory T cells. TCRdb recomputed calls from the reads with MiXCR, one row per CDR3 protein. The sample holds roughly 67,000 distinct CDR3 sequences; 63% are singletons and the top ten take 6.5% to 8.5%. These receptors' targets are unknown. The specimen was cultured T cells, either the whole culture or a sorted T cell fraction (not recorded which). Described subset: Tr1-enriched cell product generated in vitro against host alloantigens. The receptors derive from a human donor in good health.

V is TRBV7-3 and J is TRBJ2-3; no reliable D call. The length of the CDR3 is 13 residues. Trimming took off 0 bases at V and 6 bases at J, with 7 bases between the two ends. In germline, CDR1 is SGHTA, CDR2 FQGTGA. The CDR3 DNA sequence: TGTGCCAGCAGCTTAACTCTATCTGATACGCAGTATTTT. The encoded protein is CASSLTLSDTQYF. Full variable domain (rest looked up from reference TRBV7-3 and TRBJ2-3): GAGVSQTPSNKVTEKGKYVELRCDPISGHTALYWYRQSLGQGPEFLIYFQGTGAADDSGLPNDRFFAVRPEGSVSTLKIQRTERGDSAVYLCASSLTLSDTQYFGPGTRLTVL.

The rearrangement joins TRBV7-3 to TRBJ2-3, with 10 bases identical to TRBD2. CDR3 length: 14 amino acids. Looked up from germline, CDR1 is SGHTA and CDR2 is FQGTGA. The ends lost 5 bases at V and 3 bases at J; junction bases unmatched: 2. CDR3 in amino acids: CASSPLAGTDTQYF. CDR3 DNA sequence: TGTGCCAGCAGCCCACTAGCGGGAACAGATACGCAGTATTTT.

J is TRBJ2-1 and V is TRBV4-3, with 13 bases lining up with TRBD2. Trimming removed 4 bases from V and 4 bases from J; junction bases left unmatched: 1. CDR1 and CDR2 (germline): LGHNA, YSLEER. The CDR3 sequence is 15 residues long. In DNA, the CDR3 is TGCGCCAGCAGCCGGACTAGCGGGAGTTACAATGAGCAGTTCTTC. Its translation: CASSRTSGSYNEQFF.

The V gene is TRBV12-3 or TRBV12-4, the J gene TRBJ2-1; 10 bases map to TRBD2. The CDR3 runs 19 residues. After removal of 1 base from V and 2 bases from J, the junction contained 11 bases not matched to a gene. As DNA, the CDR3 is TGTGCCAGCAGTTTAGGCCCGACTAGCGGGCTACGCCCCTACAATGAGCAGTTCTTC. Protein: CASSLGPTSGLRPYNEQFF.

The J gene is TRBJ2-1, the V gene TRBV7-2, with a possible D match to TRBD1 (5 bases). The V gene's germline CDR1 is SGHTA and CDR2 FQGNSA. The CDR3 spans 15 residues. Deletions cut 5 bases from V and 8 bases from J, with 19 bases between. The CDR3, as DNA: TGTGCCAGCAGCGAATTTAGGCACAGGAGCGATGAGCAGTTCTTC. Its protein is CASSEFRHRSDEQFF.

The chain employs TRBV30 and TRBJ2-7, with D perhaps TRBD1 or TRBD2 (6 bases each). The ends were cut back, 3 bases at V and 3 bases at J, with 12 bases in the middle. CDR3 length: 13 residues. Germline V gene data show CDR1 as GTSNPN and CDR2 as SVGIG (reference sequence). The DNA for the CDR3 is TGTGCCTGGAGGGGAGGACAGCACTACGAGCAGTACTTC. It translates to CAWRGGQHYEQYF. Variable domain in full (rest from reference TRBV30 and TRBJ2-7): SQTIHQWPATLVQPVGSPLSLECTVEGTSNPNLYWYRQAAGRGLQLLFYSVGIGQISSEVPQNLSASRPQDRQFILSSKKLLLSDSGFYLCAWRGGQHYEQYFGPGTRLTVT.

The chain uses TRBV29-1 and TRBJ2-5, with no clear D. This CDR3 region has 12 residues. Trimming took 7 bases from V and 5 from J, leaving 14 bases between them. Germline values: CDR1 SQVTM, CDR2 ANQGSEA. CDR3 nucleotides: TGCAGCGCTCTGCCTGTCTATGAGACCCAGTACTTC. It encodes CSALPVYETQYF.

J is TRBJ2-1 and V is TRBV11-2, with 7 nucleotides matching TRBD2. The CDR3 loop spans 16 amino acids. The germline CDR1 and CDR2 sequences are SGHAT and FQNNGV. With V trimmed by 5 bases and J by 9 bases, 16 bases remained unmatched. The CDR3 loop reads CASSPRSASGGGEQFF. The CDR3 bases are TGTGCCAGCAGCCCCAGATCGGCTAGCGGTGGGGGTGAGCAGTTCTTC.

This chain uses TRBV6-6 with TRBJ2-5; perhaps TRBD2 as D (5 bases). V lost 2 bases to trimming and J lost 5 bases, with 15 bases between them. The CDR3 loop spans 15 amino acids. Germline V lookup: CDR1 MNHNY, CDR2 SVGAGI (reference sequence). The CDR3 coding sequence is TGTGCCAGCAGTTACAGACTCTCCCGAGGGGAGACCCAGTACTTC. Its translation is CASSYRLSRGETQYF.